One and the same sample provided the 30 T cell receptor beta chains below, sequenced in a study of naive and memory T cell subsets (dated 2017 in TCRdb). A robust, sensitive protocol for the amplification, sequencing and analysis of TCRs was described in the study, in which 3' ligation of a UMI-containing oligonucleotide to TCR cDNA was used. The library was produced with 5' RACE. Sequencer: Illumina MiSeq. The ligated cDNA was amplified by four rounds of PCR, in which nested alpha and beta constant region primers were used together with the SP2 primer. TCRdb ran its own pipeline on the public reads, namely fastp trimming at Q25 and MiXCR clone calling, and kept in-frame beta chains. Every entry covers one CDR3 protein and lists the most common genes and DNA from its rows. This sample is represented by about 56,000 distinct CDR3 sequences; 6.5% to 8.5% of them were singletons. The ten most abundant clones make up around 9.8% of the sample.

These receptors all come from a female donor in good health.

This clonotype was counted once. V is TRBV27 and J is TRBJ2-1; a weak D match, TRBD2 (6 bases). CDR1 is MNHEY and CDR2 is SMNVEV in the germline V gene (reference sequence). This CDR3 has 16 amino acids. V was shortened by 0 bases and J by 7 bases, with 16 bases between the two germline ends. As DNA, the CDR3 is TGTGCCAGCAGTTTATCCTACCAAGTCGGAGGGAATGAGCAGTTCTTC. Its protein is CASSLSYQVGGNEQFF.

In this sample, this clonotype turned up many times. CDR3 sequence reads: CAWRHRADTEAFF. DNA for the CDR3: TGTGCCTGGAGGCACAGGGCGGACACTGAAGCTTTCTTT. V and J are TRBV30 and TRBJ1-1; TRBD1 might be the D (6 bases). Germline-derived CDR1 and CDR2 are GTSNPN and SVGIG (reference sequence). The CDR3 length is 13 residues. Between the trimmed V and J ends, which lost 3 bases and 3 bases, there was a span of 11 bases. Full variable domain (rest looked up from reference TRBV30 and TRBJ1-1): SQTIHQWPATLVQPVGSPLSLECTVEGTSNPNLYWYRQAAGRGLQLLFYSVGIGQISSEVPQNLSASRPQDRQFILSSKKLLLSDSGFYLCAWRHRADTEAFFGQGTRLTVV.

This clonotype was detected many times. CDR3 nucleotide sequence: TGCGCCAGCAGCCGGGACAGAGCTAATGAAAAACTGTTTTTT. Translation: CASSRDRANEKLFF. This chain connects TRBV4-3 to TRBJ1-4, with TRBD1 matching 7 bases. V trimming: 4 bases; J trimming: 3 bases; junction bases outside the gene matches: 2. Germline CDR1 reads LGHNA; CDR2 reads YSLEER. The CDR3 runs 14 residues.

This clonotype was counted a few times. J is TRBJ1-4 and V is TRBV12-3 or TRBV12-4; 7 bases align to TRBD1. V trimming: 5 bases; J trimming: 12 bases; junction bases outside the gene matches: 9. The CDR3 runs 13 residues. The CDR3 loop reads CASSPNRGGELFF. DNA for the CDR3: TGTGCCAGCAGTCCAAACAGGGGTGGAGAACTGTTTTTT.

This clonotype occurred many times. The chain recombines TRBV14 with TRBJ1-2; D is uncertain. CDR1 and CDR2 from the germline V gene are SGHDN and FVKESK. Trimming pared 4 bases from V and 4 bases from J, leaving 13 bases between. This CDR3 region has 14 residues. CDR3 sequence: CASSLAPVGYGYTF. In nucleotides, the CDR3 is TGTGCCAGCAGCCTTGCCCCCGTTGGCTATGGCTACACCTTC.

This clonotype was picked up many times. The rearrangement links TRBV21-1 to TRBJ1-6; TRBD1 is the table's D call and was not checked against the DNA. TRBV21-1 is a recognized pseudogene. The CDR3 length is 17 residues. DNA of the CDR3: TGTGCCAGCAGCAAAGAGGGACGGGGACCCACCTTTTCACCCCTCCACTTT. This translates into CASSKEGRGPTFSPLHF.

This clonotype was counted many times. The V and J genes are TRBV12-3 or TRBV12-4 and TRBJ2-7, with unresolved D. The length of the CDR3 is 12 residues. V lost 4 bases to trimming and J lost 5 bases, with 9 bases between them. The CDR3 reads CASSYYRDEQYF. The CDR3 DNA reads as TGTGCCAGCAGTTATTACCGGGACGAGCAGTACTTC.

This clonotype was counted ten times or more. The chain links TRBV6-2 or TRBV6-3 to TRBJ2-1; D is unresolved. Trimming cost V 10 bases and J 10 bases, with 14 bases left between them. From germline, CDR1 is MNHEY and CDR2 SVGEGT. This CDR3 contains 11 residues. The CDR3 DNA is TGTGCCACCACTACTCTGAGGGAGCAGTTCTTC. It translates to CATTTLREQFF.

This clonotype was counted a few times. The V gene is TRBV9, the J gene TRBJ2-3, with D maybe TRBD1 (5 bases). The V and J ends lost 0 bases and 5 bases respectively, with 10 bases between them. There are 14 residues in the CDR3. CDR1 is SGDLS and CDR2 is YYNGEE in the germline V gene. The CDR3 DNA reads TGTGCCAGCAGCGTAGATGCAGGGCTAGATACGCAGTATTTT. Its protein is CASSVDAGLDTQYF.

The rearrangement joins TRBV20-1 to TRBJ2-2; 8 bases are shared with TRBD2. The germline V gene has CDR1 DFQATT and CDR2 SNEGSKA (reference sequence). The trim removed 4 bases at V and 5 bases at J, leaving 9 bases unmatched. The CDR3 is 15 amino acids. The chain's CDR3 is CSATSDGRGTGELFF. CDR3 bases: TGCAGTGCTACGAGTGACGGGAGGGGGACCGGGGAGCTGTTTTTT.

There are many counts of this clonotype. The J gene is TRBJ2-7, the V gene TRBV5-1, with TRBD1 matching over 10 bases. V shed 4 bases and J 5 bases; nucleotides not matched to a gene: 3. The CDR3 covers 13 residues. Germline V lookup: CDR1 SGHRS, CDR2 YFSETQ. In DNA, the CDR3 is TGCGCCAGCAGCGGGACAGGGGTAGACGAGCAGTACTTC. It specifies CASSGTGVDEQYF.

This clonotype appeared many times. The chain links TRBV11-2 to TRBJ2-5, with TRBD1 as a possible D gene (9 bases). CDR1 is SGHAT and CDR2 is FQNNGV in the germline V gene. There are 18 residues in the CDR3. V was shortened by 4 bases and J by 6 bases, with 27 bases between the two germline ends. This CDR3 is CASSSLLRGGQGLKTQYF. DNA for the CDR3: TGTGCCAGCAGCTCCCTCCTCCGGGGGGGACAGGGATTGAAGACCCAGTACTTC.

This clonotype was seen more than once but under ten times. V gene TRBV2 combines with J gene TRBJ2-5; D ambiguous. V shed 4 bases and J shed 4 bases, with 10 bases lying between them. Germline V gene lookup returns CDR1 SNHLY and CDR2 FYNNEI. The CDR3 contains 13 residues. CDR3 in amino acids: CASSVGAPETQYF. The CDR3, as DNA: TGTGCCAGCAGTGTCGGTGCCCCAGAGACCCAGTACTTC.

Concerning this clonotype: With a much larger clone just one base away, this may be a read error. This sequence joins TRBV3-1 and TRBJ1-2; D gene uncertain. The germline V gene encodes CDR1 LGHDT and CDR2 YNNKEL (reference sequence). The CDR3 runs to 14 residues. CDR3: CASSPGSANYGDTF. CDR3 in DNA: TGTGCCAGCAGCCCGGGGTCCGCTAACTATGGCGACACCTTC.

Details on this clonotype: The junction differs from germline at one of its ends, possibly a read error. The chain employs TRBV14 and TRBJ1-6; D gene uncertain. In germline, CDR1 is SGHDN, CDR2 FVKESK. The CDR3 has 13 amino acids. CDR3 sequence reads: CASSLYDNSPLHF. CDR3 in DNA: TGTGCCAGCAGCCTGTACGATAACTCACCCCTCCACTTT.

A few counts support this clonotype. The chain carries TRBV3-1 and TRBJ1-6, with D perhaps matching TRBD1 (6 bases). CDR1 and CDR2 (germline): LGHDT, YNNKEL (reference sequence). V was shortened by 1 base and J by 4 bases, with 8 bases between the two germline ends. The CDR3 covers 15 residues. The CDR3 nucleotides read TGTGCCAGCAGCCAAGGCAGGGGATATAATTCACCCCTCCACTTT. Its translation is CASSQGRGYNSPLHF.

This clonotype was seen repeatedly, ten times or more. V gene TRBV20-1 combines with J gene TRBJ1-5; D is possibly TRBD1 (5 bases). Germline V CDR1 and CDR2: DFQATT, SNEGSKA (reference sequence). The ends were cut back, 6 bases at V and 11 bases at J, with 20 bases in the middle. The CDR3 consists of 13 residues. CDR3 bases: TGCAGTGCCGAGGGACTCCTCAGTCAAGCCCAGCATTTT. This translates into CSAEGLLSQAQHF.

Only a few counts were recorded for this clonotype. The J gene is TRBJ2-1, the V gene TRBV7-2; 10 positions match TRBD2. The CDR3 length is 22 residues. The ends lost 1 base at V and 0 bases at J; junction bases unmatched: 18. Germline CDR1 reads SGHTA; CDR2 reads FQGNSA. The CDR3: CASSLVGLPSGGLVSSYNEQFF. CDR3 in DNA: TGTGCCAGCAGCTTAGTAGGGCTACCTAGCGGGGGTCTTGTTAGCTCCTACAATGAGCAGTTCTTC. The variable domain in full, completed from reference TRBV7-2 and TRBJ2-1, reads GAGVSQSPSNKVTEKGKDVELRCDPISGHTALYWYRQSLGQGLEFLIYFQGNSAPDKSGLPSDRFSAERTGGSVSTLTIQRTQQEDSAVYLCASSLVGLPSGGLVSSYNEQFFGPGTRLTVL.

V is TRBV2 and J is TRBJ2-3; weak D call: TRBD1 (5 bases). The germline V gene has CDR1 SNHLY and CDR2 FYNNEI. The CDR3 has 12 amino acids. Trimming left V 6 bases short and J 3 bases short, with 7 bases between. DNA for the CDR3: TGTGCCAGCAGGGCAGGGACAGATACGCAGTATTTT. Translating gives CASRAGTDTQYF. Using reference TRBV2 and TRBJ2-3 for the parts outside the CDR3, the full variable domain is EPEVTQTPSHQVTQMGQEVILRCVPISNHLYFYWYRQILGQKVEFLVSFYNNEISEKSEIFDDQFSVERPDGSNFTLKIRSTKLEDSAMYFCASRAGTDTQYFGPGTRLTVL.

This clonotype was counted ten times or more. The chain uses TRBV5-1 and TRBJ2-7; D is unresolved. V was pared by 4 bases and J by 5 bases, with 16 bases between. There are 14 residues in the CDR3. CDR1 and CDR2 (germline): SGHRS, YFSETQ. The CDR3 sequence is CASSPGYTKNEQYF. The CDR3 DNA reads TGCGCCAGCAGCCCTGGATATACGAAAAACGAGCAGTACTTC.

V and J are TRBV4-2 and TRBJ1-1; D is unresolved. CDR3 size: 15 residues. Trimming pared 3 bases from V and 6 bases from J, leaving 17 bases between. In germline, CDR1 is LGHNA, CDR2 YNFKEQ. This CDR3 is CASSHNGRANAEAFF. The CDR3 DNA sequence: TGTGCCAGCAGCCACAACGGACGGGCTAACGCTGAAGCTTTCTTT.

This clonotype occurred a few times. The gene calls are TRBV7-2 and TRBJ2-5; 8 positions match TRBD2. The CDR3 runs to 15 residues. With 8 bases clipped from V and 1 base from J, the junction kept 9 bases outside the gene matches. Germline CDR1 reads SGHTA; CDR2 reads FQGNSA. CDR3 sequence: CASSLPAGGQETQYF. The CDR3, as DNA: TGTGCCAGCTCATTACCCGCGGGGGGCCAAGAGACCCAGTACTTC.

This clonotype came up many times. The J gene is TRBJ1-1, the V gene TRBV18; D is undetermined. The V end lost 0 bases, the J end lost 5 bases, and 13 bases lay between the germline ends. The CDR3 contains 15 residues. In germline, CDR1 is KGHSH, CDR2 LQKENI. CDR3 sequence: CASSPPIGRETEAFF. Here the CDR3 DNA reads TGTGCCAGCTCACCACCGATAGGGCGTGAGACTGAAGCTTTCTTT.

This clonotype was picked up many times. This chain connects TRBV6-5 to TRBJ1-2, with D possibly TRBD1 on 5 matching bases. This CDR3 comprises 17 residues. Germline CDR1 MNHEY, CDR2 SVGAGI. The V end lost 2 bases, the J end lost 2 bases, and 18 bases lay between the germline ends. The CDR3 is CASSYNFGTQSNYGYTF. The CDR3 DNA is TGTGCCAGCAGTTACAATTTCGGGACCCAAAGCAACTATGGCTACACCTTC.

This clonotype was seen more than once but under ten times. Here the CDR3 DNA reads TGTGCCAGCAGCGGGGACAGGCCACTGATCGAAAAACTGTTTTTT. Its translation is CASSGDRPLIEKLFF. The rearrangement joins TRBV6-6 to TRBJ1-4; 8 bases are shared with TRBD1. V lost 6 bases and J lost 8; bases outside the gene matches: 11. There are 15 residues in the CDR3. Germline V CDR1 and CDR2: MNHNY, SVGAGI (reference sequence).

In this sample, this clonotype turned up many times. The J gene is TRBJ2-7, the V gene TRBV7-2; 8 bases align to TRBD1. The length of the CDR3 is 16 residues. V dropped 0 bases and J dropped 4; count of bases not matched to a gene: 8. Germline V gene sequence: CDR1 SGHTA, CDR2 FQGNSA. Here the CDR3 reads CASSLALGQGAYEQYF. The DNA of the CDR3 is TGTGCCAGCAGCTTAGCGCTTGGACAGGGAGCGTACGAGCAGTACTTC. The variable domain in full, completed from reference TRBV7-2 and TRBJ2-7, reads GAGVSQSPSNKVTEKGKDVELRCDPISGHTALYWYRQSLGQGLEFLIYFQGNSAPDKSGLPSDRFSAERTGGSVSTLTIQRTQQEDSAVYLCASSLALGQGAYEQYFGPGTRLTVT.

Many counts were recorded for this clonotype. This rearrangement joins TRBV29-1 to TRBJ2-7; D might be TRBD1 (6 bases). There are 13 residues in the CDR3. Germline values: CDR1 SQVTM, CDR2 ANQGSEA. V lost 4 bases and J lost 2, with 12 bases in between. The CDR3 spells CSVGPQGTYEQYF. The CDR3 DNA is TGCAGCGTTGGCCCCCAGGGGACCTACGAGCAGTACTTC.

This clonotype was counted ten times or more. The chain carries TRBV7-3 and TRBJ2-2; tentative D call: TRBD2 (5 bases). V was pared by 2 bases and J by 4 bases, with 8 bases between. Germline V gene data show CDR1 as SGHTA and CDR2 as FQGTGA. CDR3 length equals 14 residues. The CDR3 is CASSLGRSTGELFF. The CDR3 coding sequence is TGTGCCAGCAGCTTAGGGAGAAGCACCGGGGAGCTGTTTTTT. The full variable domain, with the rest looked up from reference TRBV7-3 and TRBJ2-2, is GAGVSQTPSNKVTEKGKYVELRCDPISGHTALYWYRQSLGQGPEFLIYFQGTGAADDSGLPNDRFFAVRPEGSVSTLKIQRTERGDSAVYLCASSLGRSTGELFFGEGSRLTVL.

At least ten counts were recorded for this clonotype. V is TRBV18 and J is TRBJ1-4; D remains ambiguous. Germline assignment: CDR1 KGHSH and CDR2 LQKENI. V lost 3 bases, J lost 4 bases, and 9 bases lay in between. The CDR3 is 14 amino acids. DNA for the CDR3: TGTGCCAGCTCACCCAACAGAGATAATGAAAAACTGTTTTTT. Its protein product is CASSPNRDNEKLFF.

The rearrangement uses TRBV20-1 and TRBJ2-5; 7 nucleotides align to TRBD1. J lost 2 bases, V lost 3 bases, and 9 bases had no gene match. The germline V gene encodes CDR1 DFQATT and CDR2 SNEGSKA (reference sequence). This CDR3 has 15 residues. CDR3 in DNA: TGCAGTGCTAGTGGAAAACCGGGACAGCAAGAGACCCAGTACTTC. It encodes CSASGKPGQQETQYF.